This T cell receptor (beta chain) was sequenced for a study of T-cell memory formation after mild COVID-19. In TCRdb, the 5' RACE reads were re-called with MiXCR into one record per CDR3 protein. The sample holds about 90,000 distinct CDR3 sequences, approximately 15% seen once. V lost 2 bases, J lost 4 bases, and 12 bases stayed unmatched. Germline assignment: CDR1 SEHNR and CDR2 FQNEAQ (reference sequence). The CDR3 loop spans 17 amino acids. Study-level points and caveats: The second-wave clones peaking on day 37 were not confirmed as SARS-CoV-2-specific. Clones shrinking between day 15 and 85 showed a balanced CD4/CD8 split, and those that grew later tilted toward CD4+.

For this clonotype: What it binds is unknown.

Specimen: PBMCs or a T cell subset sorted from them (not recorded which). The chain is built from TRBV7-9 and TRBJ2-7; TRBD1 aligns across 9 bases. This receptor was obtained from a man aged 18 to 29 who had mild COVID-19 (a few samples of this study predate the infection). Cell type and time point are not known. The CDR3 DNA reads TGTGCCAGCAGCTTACCGCAGGGACGGGACAGGGATTACGAGCAGTACGTC. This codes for CASSLPQGRDRDYEQYV.